This T cell receptor (beta chain) was sequenced for a study of regulatory T cells. Overall study results and limits: Hydrophobic residues at CDR3 positions 6 and 7 were enriched in conventional CD4+ T cells of CD3G-deficient patients.

Every patient with CD3G deficiency had evidence of autoimmunity. Patients aged 2 to 39 years had fewer naive and more memory CD4+ and CD8+ T cells. To note about this clone: Its antigen is still unknown.

Primers: 52 TRBV forward and 13 TRBJ reverse. The data were produced by immunoSEQ multiplex PCR, yet TCRdb's version contains in-frame clones alone and is incomplete. The sample lists over 25,000 clones; approximately 93% were seen once. Germline V CDR1 and CDR2: MDHEN, SYDVKM. V lost 6 bases and J lost 0; bases outside the gene matches: 5. The CDR3 extends over 14 amino acids. This receptor was identified in a child aged 2 to 10 with CD3G deficiency. Sequenced input: conventional CD4+ T cells sorted from blood. V is TRBV28 and J is TRBJ2-7; 7 nucleotides align to TRBD2. CDR3 residues: CASRGGTSSYEQYF. CDR3 nucleotide sequence: TGTGCCAGCAGGGGAGGGACGAGCTCCTACGAGCAGTACTTC.